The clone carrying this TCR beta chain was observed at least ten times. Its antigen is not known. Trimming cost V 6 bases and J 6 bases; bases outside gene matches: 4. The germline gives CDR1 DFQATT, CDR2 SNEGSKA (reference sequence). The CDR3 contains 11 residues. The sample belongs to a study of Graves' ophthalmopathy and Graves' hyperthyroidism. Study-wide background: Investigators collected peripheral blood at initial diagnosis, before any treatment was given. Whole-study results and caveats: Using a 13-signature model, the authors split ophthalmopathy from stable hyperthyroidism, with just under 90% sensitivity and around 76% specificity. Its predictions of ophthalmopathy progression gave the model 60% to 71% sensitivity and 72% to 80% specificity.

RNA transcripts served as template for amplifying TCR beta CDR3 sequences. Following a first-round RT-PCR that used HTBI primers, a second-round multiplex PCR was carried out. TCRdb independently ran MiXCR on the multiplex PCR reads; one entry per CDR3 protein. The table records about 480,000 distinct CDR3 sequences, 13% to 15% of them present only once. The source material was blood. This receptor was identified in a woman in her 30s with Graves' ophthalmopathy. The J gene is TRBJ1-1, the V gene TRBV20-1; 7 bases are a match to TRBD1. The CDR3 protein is CSARTGAEAFF. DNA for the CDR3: TGCAGTGCCCGTACAGGGGCTGAAGCTTTCTTT.